This TCR beta chain emerged from a study of vaccination and CD4 T cells after COVID-19 (dated by TCRdb to between 2021 and 2022). Study-wide context: Convalescent patients had a positive SARS-CoV-2 result on nasal swab PCR, and of these patients, several had mild disease and one had severe disease. The convalescent cohort comprised six males and four females, including two Hispanic individuals, seven Caucasians, two Asians and one multiracial person. Participants received two doses of either the Pfizer-BioNTech BNT162b2 vaccine (n=8) or the Moderna mRNA-1273 vaccine (n=2). Post-COVID blood samples were collected from convalescent patients a median of approximately 93 days after diagnosis, with a range of roughly 35 to 170 days. The time from the second vaccine dose to post-vaccine blood sampling had a median of roughly 70 days and ranged from about 14 to 250 days. Overlapping spike peptide pools from SARS-CoV-2 and from the common cold coronaviruses HCoV-NL63, HCoV-OC43 and HCoV-229E were used as culture stimuli. As controls, cultures received a CEFX viral epitope pool (the positive control), an HIV-1 Nef peptide pool (the negative control), or no peptide at all. In roughly 11 COVID-19 convalescent patients and several infection-naive healthy vaccine recipients, the spike-specific CD4+ TCR repertoire before mRNA vaccination was compared with the repertoire after mRNA vaccination. What the study reported, not specific to this receptor: Although the median number of SARS-CoV-2-reactive clonotypes went up from some 23 after infection to more than 30 after vaccination, the increase was not significant. Relatively few convalescent patients were included in the study, and early timepoints after natural infection were not analyzed. Of the vaccine-specific clones in convalescent patients, 304 of 307, or nearly all, reacted only to SARS-CoV-2 spike and did not cross-react with common cold coronaviruses. Among convalescent patients, a median 86.3% of the SARS-CoV-2-reactive clones seen after vaccination appeared only after vaccination, which suggests priming specific to the vaccine.

The treatment or condition label, read with the paper, signifies: roughly ten-day PBMC culture with coronavirus spike peptide pools or control peptides (ViraFEST assay). The study used the ViraFEST assay, which expanded antigen-specific T cells with peptide pools and then identified expanded clonotypes by TCR sequencing. Positive SARS-CoV-2 PCR tests in the convalescent patients dated from March to December 2020, before Alpha, Beta and Delta variants emerged in the United States. Around 2 million PBMCs per well were cultured in IMDM with approximately 5% human AB serum and roughly 9.3 IU/ml IL-2, plus 10 ug/ml peptide pools. Half of the culture medium was replaced with fresh IL-2-containing medium on days 3 and 7. After 10 to 11 days of culture, CD4+ T cells were isolated by negative selection with the EasySep CD4+ T cell isolation kit. Ficoll-Paque Plus gradient centrifugation was used to isolate PBMCs from whole blood, and the isolated PBMCs were then either used fresh or cryopreserved at -140C. Each culture condition was generally run in triplicate wells.

There are 15 amino acids in the CDR3, from cysteine to phenylalanine inclusive. Only CDR3 DNA remains: 45 bases, in frame from the first base. According to the germline V gene (reference sequence), CDR1 reads DFQATT and CDR2 reads SNEGSKA. Between the V and J ends, shortened by 6 bases and 4 bases respectively, the junction contains 20 bases. Regarding this clonotype: Its binding antigen is unknown. No base quality values were provided; no much bigger clone lies one nucleotide off.

The library came from PCR. TCR sequencing of DNA from cultured CD4+ T cells used the Oncomine TCR Beta short-read assay at the Johns Hopkins FTIC core. Genomic DNA was extracted from the cultured CD4+ T cells with the QIAamp micro DNA kit. Oncomine TCR Beta libraries from cultured CD4+ T cells were pooled with unique dual indexes and sequenced on an Illumina iSeq 100. As for the authors' bioinformatics: Non-productive sequences were filtered out, and CDR3s that did not start with C, did not end with F or W, or were shorter than 7 amino acids were discarded. The MANAFEST web application was used to identify antigen-specific clonotypes by comparing peptide-stimulated wells against reference wells and other culture wells. Positive clones required FDR below 0.05, an odds ratio above 5, and productive frequency above 0.1% in at least two of three replicate wells. A clonotype counted as cross-reactive if it showed significant expansion both in the SARS-CoV-2 spike wells and in at least one common cold coronavirus spike condition. Similarity between CDR3 sequences was evaluated in R version 3.6.1 using Levenshtein distances (stringdist) and unrooted phylogenetic trees (ape). The public reads were reprocessed in TCRdb via fastp at Q25 and MiXCR, keeping in-frame beta chains. Entries are consolidated by CDR3 protein sequence, retaining the most common genes and DNA. These V and J calls are TCRdb output, not the study's own analysis. Present in this sample are about 15,000 distinct CDR3 sequences, under 65% of which were seen just once. The ten largest clones take up around 15% of the sample.

The clonotype comes from a human donor who had recovered from COVID-19. The sequence joins TRBV20-1 to TRBJ2-3; the D gene cannot be named for sure. Sequencing input: CD4+ T cells from blood, cultured in vitro. The DNA sequence is TGCAGTGCCGTACGACGATGGCAGGCGGCAGATACGCAGTATTTT. Its translation reads: CSAVRRWQAADTQYF.